A single sample gave rise to the 2 T cell receptor beta chains below, sequenced in a study of T cells in Graves' hyperthyroidism and ophthalmopathy. RNA transcripts were the template for amplifying TCR beta CDR3 regions. HTBI primers were the set used in a first-round RT-PCR of the TCR CDR3. TCRdb itself ran the multiplex PCR reads through MiXCR, one entry per CDR3 protein. The data hold under 400,000 distinct CDR3 sequences, with around 15% observed a single time. Sequencing was carried out using blood. Receptor source: a woman aged 55-69 years with Graves' ophthalmopathy.

The table lists this clonotype with many counts. J is TRBJ2-3 and V is TRBV18; weak D call: TRBD2 (5 bases). Germline V gene sequence: CDR1 KGHSH, CDR2 LQKENI. The CDR3 has 14 residues. V lost 4 bases and J 2 bases, leaving 10 bases between the germline ends. CDR3 in DNA: TGTGCCAGCTCACGGCTCGGGAACACAGATACGCAGTATTTT. Translating it yields CASSRLGNTDTQYF.

This clonotype showed up just a few times. This chain links TRBV20-1 with TRBJ2-1, with 16 bases matching TRBD2. V was clipped by 0 bases and J by 1 base; unmatched bases: 6. The length of the CDR3 is 19 residues. Germline V gene lookup returns CDR1 DFQATT and CDR2 SNEGSKA (reference sequence). The CDR3 here is CSARDPGLAGGRSYNEQFF. DNA of the CDR3: TGCAGTGCTAGAGATCCGGGACTAGCGGGAGGGAGGTCCTACAATGAGCAGTTCTTC.